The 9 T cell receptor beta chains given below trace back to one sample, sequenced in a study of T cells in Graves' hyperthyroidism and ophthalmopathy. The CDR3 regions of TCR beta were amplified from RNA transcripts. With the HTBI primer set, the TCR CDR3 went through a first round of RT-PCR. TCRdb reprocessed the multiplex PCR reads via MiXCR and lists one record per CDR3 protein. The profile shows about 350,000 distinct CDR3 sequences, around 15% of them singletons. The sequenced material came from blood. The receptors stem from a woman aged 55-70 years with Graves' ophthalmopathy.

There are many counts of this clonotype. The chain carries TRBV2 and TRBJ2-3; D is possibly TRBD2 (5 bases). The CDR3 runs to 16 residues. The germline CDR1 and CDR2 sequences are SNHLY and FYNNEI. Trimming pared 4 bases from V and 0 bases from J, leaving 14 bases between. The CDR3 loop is CASSAETGTSTDTQYF. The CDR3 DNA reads TGTGCCAGCAGTGCCGAGACGGGAACAAGCACAGATACGCAGTATTTT.

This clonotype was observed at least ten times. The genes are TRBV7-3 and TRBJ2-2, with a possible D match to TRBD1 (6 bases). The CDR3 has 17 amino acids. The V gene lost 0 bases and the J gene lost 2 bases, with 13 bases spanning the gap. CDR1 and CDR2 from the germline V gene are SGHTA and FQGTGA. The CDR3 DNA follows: TGTGCCAGCAGCTTAACCTCCGGGACACCTAACACCGGGGAGCTGTTTTTT. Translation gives CASSLTSGTPNTGELFF.

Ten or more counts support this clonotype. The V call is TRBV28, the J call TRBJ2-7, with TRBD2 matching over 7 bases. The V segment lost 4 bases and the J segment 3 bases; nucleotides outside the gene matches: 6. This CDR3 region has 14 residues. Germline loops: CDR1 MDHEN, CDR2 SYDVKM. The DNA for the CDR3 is TGTGCCAGCAGTTGGGGGGGAGCGGGCTACGAGCAGTACTTC. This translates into CASSWGGAGYEQYF.

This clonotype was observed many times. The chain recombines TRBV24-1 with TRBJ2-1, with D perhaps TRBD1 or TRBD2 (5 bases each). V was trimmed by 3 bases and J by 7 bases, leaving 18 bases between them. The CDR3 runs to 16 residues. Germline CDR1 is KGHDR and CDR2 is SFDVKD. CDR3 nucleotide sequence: TGTGCCACCAGTGATCCCCCGGGCAGGGACGGGAATGAGCAGTTCTTC. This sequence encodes CATSDPPGRDGNEQFF.

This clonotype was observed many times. CDR3 DNA sequence: TGTGCCAGCTACGGGGTAGCGGGAGGGAAAAACAATGAGCAGTTCTTC. Amino acids: CASYGVAGGKNNEQFF. The chain links TRBV2 to TRBJ2-1; 11 nucleotides match TRBD2. The V gene's germline CDR1 is SNHLY and CDR2 FYNNEI. This CDR3 region has 16 residues. With V trimmed by 8 bases and J by 5 bases, 11 bases remained unmatched.

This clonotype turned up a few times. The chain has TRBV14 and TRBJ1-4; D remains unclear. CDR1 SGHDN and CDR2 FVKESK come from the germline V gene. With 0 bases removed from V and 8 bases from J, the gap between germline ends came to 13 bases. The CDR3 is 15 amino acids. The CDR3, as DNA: TGTGCCAGCAGCCAAGAAGGGATGGTACGGGAAAAACTGTTTTTT. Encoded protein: CASSQEGMVREKLFF.

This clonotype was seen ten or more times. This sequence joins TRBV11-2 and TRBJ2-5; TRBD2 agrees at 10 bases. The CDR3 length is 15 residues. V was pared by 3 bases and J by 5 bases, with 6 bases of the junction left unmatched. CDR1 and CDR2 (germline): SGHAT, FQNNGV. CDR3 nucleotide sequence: TGTGCCAGCAGCTTCAGCGGGAGGGCCCAGGAGACCCAGTACTTC. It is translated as CASSFSGRAQETQYF.

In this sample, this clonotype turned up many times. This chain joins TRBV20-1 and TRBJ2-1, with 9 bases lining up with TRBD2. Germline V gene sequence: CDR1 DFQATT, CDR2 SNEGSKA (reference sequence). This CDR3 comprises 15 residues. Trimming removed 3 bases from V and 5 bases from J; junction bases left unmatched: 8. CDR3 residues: CSASRAGGGNNEQFF. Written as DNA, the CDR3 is TGCAGTGCTAGTCGGGCGGGAGGGGGAAACAATGAGCAGTTCTTC.

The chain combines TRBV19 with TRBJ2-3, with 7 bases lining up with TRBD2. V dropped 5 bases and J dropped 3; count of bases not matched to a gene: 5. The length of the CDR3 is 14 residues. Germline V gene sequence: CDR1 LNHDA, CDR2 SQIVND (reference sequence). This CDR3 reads CASSRGVQTDTQYF. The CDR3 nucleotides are TGTGCCAGTAGTCGGGGGGTACAAACAGATACGCAGTATTTT.